This TCR beta chain was profiled in a study of neurological immune-mediated disorders (dated 2019 in TCRdb). For context, the study as a whole: Peripheral blood TCR-beta repertoires from HTLV-I-associated myelopathy (HAM/TSP) patients, multiple sclerosis patients and healthy controls were compared by UMI-based sequencing. Alongside PBMC samples, the set of about 97 TCR-beta libraries contained longitudinal samples, technical triplicates, and paired CD4+ and CD8+ T-cell subsets that had been sorted. The cohort included approximately 68 subjects: about 15 with HAM/TSP, about 34 with multiple sclerosis, and 20 or so healthy controls. General findings and caveats noted by the study authors: Across subjects, expanded clones never shared an identical CDR3 amino acid sequence, which suggests that the TCR-beta repertoires in every group were private. TCR clonal expansion was greatest in HAM/TSP patients and smallest in MS patients, who ranked below even healthy controls.

The germline V gene sets CDR1 to SGHDT and CDR2 to YYEEEE. Clipping removes 4 bases from V and 0 bases from J, with 6 as the unmatched junction base count. The CDR3, cysteine through phenylalanine, is 16 amino acids long. Only the CDR3 DNA is retained, 48 bases long and in frame from the first base. cDNA was synthesized by template-switch 5'RACE using a primer carrying a 10-nucleotide random unique molecular identifier by which each TCR transcript was tagged. Every sequencing run covered 15-18 subjects and yielded more than 170 million TCR-beta sequences. The RNeasy kit was used to extract total RNA. The KAPA Real-time Library Amplification kit was used to amplify TCR-beta VDJ regions with primers targeting the TCR constant region and the 5'RACE anchor. A first PCR added sample indexes and Illumina adaptors, and a second PCR then raised library yield. The roughly 650 bp TCR product was size-selected on a 2% E-gel SizeSelection system after Ampure bead purification. Before pooling, library quality was checked on a Bioanalyzer, concentration was measured with Qubit, and libraries were quantified with the Kapa Library Quantification kit. An Illumina HiSeq 2500 was used to sequence the libraries paired-end at 2 x 150 bp. To increase sequence diversity, roughly 24-32% phiX was spiked into each library pool. The original pipeline was this. The UMI-based MiGEC pipeline processed quality-filtered reads and removed over 85% of raw TCR sequences during error correction. VDJ genes were aligned to IMGT germline references, and each clonotype was defined by a unique CDR3 amino acid sequence together with V-J genes. Clonal expansion, Shannon diversity and CDR3 relatedness were evaluated with VDJtools (CalcPairwiseDistances, ClusterSamples), while phylogenetic trees were built in CLCbio workbench. Expanded clones were defined as having at least 8 unique UMIs, based on coefficient-of-variation modelling across technical triplicates. Using fastp trimming at Q25 and MiXCR clonotype assembly, TCRdb reanalyzed the public sequencing data and kept in-frame beta chains. Each CDR3 protein gets just one entry, which takes the most common genes and DNA from the rows behind it. TCRdb's processing, not the authors' own work, is the source of the V and J calls. This sample gives 55,000 to 65,000 distinct CDR3 sequences in total; approximately 12% of them show up just once. Roughly a tenth of the sample is taken by the ten largest.

For the unsorted PBMC libraries, 2 million PBMCs were stored in RNAlater at -80 degrees C until RNA extraction and were used to generate the libraries. Peripheral blood was subjected to Ficoll-Hypaque density gradient centrifugation to isolate PBMCs, which were then cryopreserved in liquid nitrogen. Comment on this clonotype: What this receptor recognizes is not known. Nothing much larger sits one base from this clone, and base qualities are not available.

The TCR was taken from a woman aged 55-69 years with HTLV-1-associated myelopathy (HAM/TSP). Sequenced: PBMCs. Recombination connected TRBV5-6 to TRBJ2-1; 8 bases in the junction line up with TRBD2. In nucleotides, the sequence is TGTGCCAGCAGCGTGATAGCGGGACGCTCCTACAATGAGCAGTTCTTC. It translates to CASSVIAGRSYNEQFF.